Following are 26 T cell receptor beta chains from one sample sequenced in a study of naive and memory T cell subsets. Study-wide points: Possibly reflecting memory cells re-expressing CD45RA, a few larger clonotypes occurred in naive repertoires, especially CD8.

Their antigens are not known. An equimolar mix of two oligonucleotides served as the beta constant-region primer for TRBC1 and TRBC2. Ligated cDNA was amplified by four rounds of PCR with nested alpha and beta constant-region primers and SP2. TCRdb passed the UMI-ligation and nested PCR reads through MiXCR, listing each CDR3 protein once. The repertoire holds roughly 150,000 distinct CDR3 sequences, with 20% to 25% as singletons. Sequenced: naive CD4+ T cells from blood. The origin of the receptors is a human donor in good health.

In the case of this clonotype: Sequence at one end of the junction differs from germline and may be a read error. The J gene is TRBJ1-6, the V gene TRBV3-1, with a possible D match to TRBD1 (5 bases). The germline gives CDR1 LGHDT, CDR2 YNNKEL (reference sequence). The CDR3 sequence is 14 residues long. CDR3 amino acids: CASSHPGRNSSLHF. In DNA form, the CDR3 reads TGTGCCAGCAGCCACCCGGGGCGGAATTCATCCCTCCACTTT.

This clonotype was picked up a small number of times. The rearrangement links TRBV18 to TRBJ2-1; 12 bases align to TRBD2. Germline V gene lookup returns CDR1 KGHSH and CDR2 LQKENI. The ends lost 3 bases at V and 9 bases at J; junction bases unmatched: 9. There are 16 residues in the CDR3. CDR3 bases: TGTGCCAGCTCACCCATGCTAGCGGGAGGGCCCGGTGAGCAGTTCTTC. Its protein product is CASSPMLAGGPGEQFF.

The CDR3 protein is CSVTGTGVSYNEQFF. The CDR3 nucleotides are TGCAGCGTTACCGGGACAGGGGTCTCCTACAATGAGCAGTTCTTC. V usage is TRBV29-1 and J usage is TRBJ2-1; 10 bases are a match to TRBD1. Looked up from germline, CDR1 is SQVTM and CDR2 is ANQGSEA. There are 15 residues in the CDR3. J lost 0 bases, V lost 5 bases, and 4 bases had no gene match.

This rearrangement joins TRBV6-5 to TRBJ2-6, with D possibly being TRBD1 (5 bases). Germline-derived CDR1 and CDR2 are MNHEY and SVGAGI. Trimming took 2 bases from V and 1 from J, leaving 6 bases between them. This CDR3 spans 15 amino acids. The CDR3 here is CASSYAGSGANVLTF. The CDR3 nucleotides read TGTGCCAGCAGTTACGCAGGGTCTGGGGCCAACGTCCTGACTTTC.

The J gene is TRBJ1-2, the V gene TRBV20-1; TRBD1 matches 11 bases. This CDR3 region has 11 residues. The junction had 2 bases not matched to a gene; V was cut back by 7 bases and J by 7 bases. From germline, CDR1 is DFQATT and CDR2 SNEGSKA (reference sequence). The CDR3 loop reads CSVGQGAGYTF. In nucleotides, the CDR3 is TGCAGTGTCGGACAGGGGGCTGGCTACACCTTC.

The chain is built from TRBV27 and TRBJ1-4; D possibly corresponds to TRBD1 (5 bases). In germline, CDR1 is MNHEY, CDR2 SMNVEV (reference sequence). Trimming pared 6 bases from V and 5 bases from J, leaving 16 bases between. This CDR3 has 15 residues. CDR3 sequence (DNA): TGTGCCAGCAGCTTCGCCGGGGGGAAAAATGAAAAACTGTTTTTT. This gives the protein CASSFAGGKNEKLFF.

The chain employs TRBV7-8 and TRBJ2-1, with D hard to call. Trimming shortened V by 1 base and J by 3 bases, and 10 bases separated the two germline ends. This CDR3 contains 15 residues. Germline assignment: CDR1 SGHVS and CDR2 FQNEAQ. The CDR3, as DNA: TGTGCCAGCAGCTTAGTTGGGTTTGGCTACAATGAGCAGTTCTTC. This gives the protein CASSLVGFGYNEQFF.

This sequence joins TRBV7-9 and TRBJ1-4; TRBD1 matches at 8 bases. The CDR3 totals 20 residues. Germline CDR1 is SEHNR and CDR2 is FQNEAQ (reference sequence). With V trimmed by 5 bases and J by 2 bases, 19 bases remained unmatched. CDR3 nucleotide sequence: TGTGCCAGCAGCCGTGTGAAGACAGGGGTTCCTGTGACGACTAATGAAAAACTGTTTTTT. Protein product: CASSRVKTGVPVTTNEKLFF.

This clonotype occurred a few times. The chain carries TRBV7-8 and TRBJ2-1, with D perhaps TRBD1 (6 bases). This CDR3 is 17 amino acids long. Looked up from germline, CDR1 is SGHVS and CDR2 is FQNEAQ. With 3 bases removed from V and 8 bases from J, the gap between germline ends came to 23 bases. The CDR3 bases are TGTGCCAGCAGCTTTTTCCCCGGGGTTGGGGGCGGCGATGAGCAGTTCTTC. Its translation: CASSFFPGVGGGDEQFF.

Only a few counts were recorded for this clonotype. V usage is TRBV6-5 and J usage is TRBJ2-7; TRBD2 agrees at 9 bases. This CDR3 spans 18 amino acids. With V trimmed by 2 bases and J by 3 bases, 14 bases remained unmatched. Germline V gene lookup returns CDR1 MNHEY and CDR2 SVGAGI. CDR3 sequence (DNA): TGTGCCAGCAGTTACCAAAGTGGGAGCGGGAGGCCCCTCTACGAGCAGTACTTC. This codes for CASSYQSGSGRPLYEQYF.

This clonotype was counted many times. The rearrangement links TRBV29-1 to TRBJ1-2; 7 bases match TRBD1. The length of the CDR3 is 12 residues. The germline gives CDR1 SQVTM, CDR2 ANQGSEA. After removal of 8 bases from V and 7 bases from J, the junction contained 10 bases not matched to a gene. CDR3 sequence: CSYGSGGVGYTF. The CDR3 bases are TGCAGCTACGGCTCAGGGGGAGTTGGCTACACCTTC. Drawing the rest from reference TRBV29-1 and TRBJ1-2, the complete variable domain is SAVISQKPSRDICQRGTSLTIQCQVDSQVTMMFWYRQQPGQSLTLIATANQGSEATYESGFVIDKFPISRPNLTFSTLTVSNMSPEDSSIYLCSYGSGGVGYTFGSGTRLTVV.

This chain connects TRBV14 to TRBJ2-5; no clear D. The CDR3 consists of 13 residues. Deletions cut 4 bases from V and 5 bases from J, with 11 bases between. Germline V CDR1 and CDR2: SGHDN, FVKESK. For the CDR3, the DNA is TGTGCCAGCAGCCCCCAGATCCGGGAGACCCAGTACTTC. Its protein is CASSPQIRETQYF.

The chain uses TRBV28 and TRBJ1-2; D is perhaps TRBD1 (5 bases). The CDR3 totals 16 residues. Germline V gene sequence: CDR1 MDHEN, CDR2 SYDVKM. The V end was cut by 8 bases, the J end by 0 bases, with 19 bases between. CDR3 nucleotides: TGTGCCAGCCGAACTCCGAGGGGCGCAGCTAACTATGGCTACACCTTC. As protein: CASRTPRGAANYGYTF.

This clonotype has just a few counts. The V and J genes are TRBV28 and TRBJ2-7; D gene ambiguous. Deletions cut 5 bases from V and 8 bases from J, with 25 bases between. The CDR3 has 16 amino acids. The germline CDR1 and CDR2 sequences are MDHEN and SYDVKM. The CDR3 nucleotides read TGTGCCAGCAGTCCCGGCTCGGGCCCCCACCTCTTTAAGCAGTACTTC. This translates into CASSPGSGPHLFKQYF.

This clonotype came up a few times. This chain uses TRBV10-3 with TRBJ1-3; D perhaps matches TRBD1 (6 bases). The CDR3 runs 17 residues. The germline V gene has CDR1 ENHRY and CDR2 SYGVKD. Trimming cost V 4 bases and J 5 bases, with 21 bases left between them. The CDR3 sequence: CAISGFERTAPRNTIYF. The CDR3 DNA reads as TGTGCCATCAGTGGATTTGAGCGGACAGCACCAAGAAACACCATATATTTT.

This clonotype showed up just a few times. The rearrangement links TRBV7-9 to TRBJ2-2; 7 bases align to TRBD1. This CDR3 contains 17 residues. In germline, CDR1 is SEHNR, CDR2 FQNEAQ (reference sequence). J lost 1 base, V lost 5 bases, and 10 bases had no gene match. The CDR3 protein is CASSQIFRDRNTGELFF. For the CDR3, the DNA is TGTGCCAGCAGCCAAATATTCCGGGACAGGAACACCGGGGAGCTGTTTTTT.

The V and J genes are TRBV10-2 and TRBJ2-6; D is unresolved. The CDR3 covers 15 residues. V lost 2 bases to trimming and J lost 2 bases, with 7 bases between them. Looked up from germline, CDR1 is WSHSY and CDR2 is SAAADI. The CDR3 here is CASSEPPPGANVLTF. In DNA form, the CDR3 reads TGCGCCAGCAGTGAGCCGCCTCCTGGGGCCAACGTCCTGACTTTC.

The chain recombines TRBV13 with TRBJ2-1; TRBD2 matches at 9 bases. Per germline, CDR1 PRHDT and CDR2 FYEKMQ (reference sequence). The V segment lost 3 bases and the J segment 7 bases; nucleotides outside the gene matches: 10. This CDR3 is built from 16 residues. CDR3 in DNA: TGTGCCAGCAGCTTGATGACCGGGACTAGCAAGAATGAGCAGTTCTTC. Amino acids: CASSLMTGTSKNEQFF. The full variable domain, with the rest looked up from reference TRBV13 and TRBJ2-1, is AAGVIQSPRHLIKEKRETATLKCYPIPRHDTVYWYQQGPGQDPQFLISFYEKMQSDKGSIPDRFSAQQFSDYHSELNMSSLELGDSALYFCASSLMTGTSKNEQFFGPGTRLTVL.

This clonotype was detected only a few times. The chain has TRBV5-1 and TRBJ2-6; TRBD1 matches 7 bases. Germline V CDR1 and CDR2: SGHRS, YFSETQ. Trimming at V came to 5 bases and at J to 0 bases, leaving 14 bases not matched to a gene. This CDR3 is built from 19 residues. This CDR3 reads CASSKGRGQMNSGANVLTF. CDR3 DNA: TGCGCCAGCAGTAAGGGTAGGGGGCAGATGAACTCTGGGGCCAACGTCCTGACTTTC.

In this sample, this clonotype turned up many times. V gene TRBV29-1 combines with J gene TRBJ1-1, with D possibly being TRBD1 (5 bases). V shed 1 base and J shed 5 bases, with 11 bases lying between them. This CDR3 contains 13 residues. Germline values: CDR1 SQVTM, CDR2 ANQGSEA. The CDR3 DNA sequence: TGCAGCGTTGAAGGGGGCTGGGGAACTGAAGCTTTCTTT. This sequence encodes CSVEGGWGTEAFF.

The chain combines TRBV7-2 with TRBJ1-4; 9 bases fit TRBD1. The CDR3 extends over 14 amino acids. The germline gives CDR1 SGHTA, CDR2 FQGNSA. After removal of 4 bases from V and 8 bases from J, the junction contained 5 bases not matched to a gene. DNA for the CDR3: TGTGCCAGCAGCTGGGGACAGGGTCTCGAAAAACTGTTTTTT. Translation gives CASSWGQGLEKLFF.

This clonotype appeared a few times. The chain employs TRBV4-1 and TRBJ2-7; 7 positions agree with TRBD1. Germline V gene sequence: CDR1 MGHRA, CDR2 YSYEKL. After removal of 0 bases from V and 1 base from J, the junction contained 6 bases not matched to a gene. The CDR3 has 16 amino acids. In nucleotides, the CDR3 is TGCGCCAGCAGCCAAGATCTGAGGGGGCGTTCCTACGAGCAGTACTTC. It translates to CASSQDLRGRSYEQYF.

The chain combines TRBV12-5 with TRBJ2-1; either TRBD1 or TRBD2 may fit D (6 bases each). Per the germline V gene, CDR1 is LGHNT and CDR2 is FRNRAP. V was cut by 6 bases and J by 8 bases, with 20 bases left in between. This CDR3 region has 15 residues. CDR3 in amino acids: CASGQSRGRRDEQFF. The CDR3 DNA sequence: TGTGCTAGTGGCCAGTCTAGGGGGAGGCGCGATGAGCAGTTCTTC.

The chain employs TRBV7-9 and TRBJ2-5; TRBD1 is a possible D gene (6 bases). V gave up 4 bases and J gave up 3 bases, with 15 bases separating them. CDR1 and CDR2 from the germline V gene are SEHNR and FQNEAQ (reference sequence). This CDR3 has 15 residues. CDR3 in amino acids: CASSWRDGTKETQYF. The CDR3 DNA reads TGTGCCAGCAGCTGGAGAGATGGGACAAAAGAGACCCAGTACTTC.

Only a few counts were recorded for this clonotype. Here the CDR3 DNA reads TGTGCCAGCGCATTCGGGGGAGGCGTACAGGATGAGCAGTTCTTC. Translated, it gives CASAFGGGVQDEQFF. The chain couples TRBV12-3 or TRBV12-4 to TRBJ2-1; tentatively, D is TRBD2 (6 bases). Trimming took 8 bases from V and 8 from J, leaving 22 bases between them. This CDR3 comprises 15 residues.

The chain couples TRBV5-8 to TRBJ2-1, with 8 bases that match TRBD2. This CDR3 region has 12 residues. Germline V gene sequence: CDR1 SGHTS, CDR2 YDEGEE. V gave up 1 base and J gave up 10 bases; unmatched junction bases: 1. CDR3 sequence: CASSLPSGEQFF. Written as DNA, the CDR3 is TGTGCCAGCAGCTTGCCTAGCGGGGAGCAGTTCTTC.